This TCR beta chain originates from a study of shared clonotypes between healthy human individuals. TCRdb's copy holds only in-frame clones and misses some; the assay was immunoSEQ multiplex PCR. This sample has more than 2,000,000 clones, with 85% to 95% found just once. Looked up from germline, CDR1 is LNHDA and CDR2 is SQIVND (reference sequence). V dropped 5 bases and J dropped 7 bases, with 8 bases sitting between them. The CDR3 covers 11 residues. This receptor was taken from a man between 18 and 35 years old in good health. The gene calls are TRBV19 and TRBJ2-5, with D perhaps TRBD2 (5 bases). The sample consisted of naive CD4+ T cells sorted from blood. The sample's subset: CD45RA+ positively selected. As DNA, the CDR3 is TGTGCCAGTAGTGGAGGTGGGACCCAGTACTTC. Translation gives CASSGGGTQYF.